Sequencing of this T cell receptor beta chain was carried out in a study of siplizumab effects on memory and regulatory T cells. Study-wide findings and caveats: Only a minority of proliferating CD4+ or CD8+ clones had an assignable naive or memory phenotype, with roughly 75-96% lacking one. The study found naive T cells seemingly more diverse than memory cells and seemingly major alloresponse contributors.

Every sample had roughly 100,000 of its TCR templates assayed. Measured with immunoSEQ multiplex PCR; TCRdb has only the in-frame clones, and not every one. The profile shows around 100,000 clones, 94% of them singletons. The CDR3 totals 14 residues. Germline CDR1 is SNHLY and CDR2 is FYNNEI. After removal of 4 bases from V and 5 bases from J, the junction contained 7 bases not matched to a gene. Regarding this clone: The antigen remains unidentified.

Sequenced material: non-Treg CD4+ T cells sorted from blood. The chain combines TRBV2 with TRBJ2-7; 8 bases align to TRBD2. The sequence was obtained from a human donor in good health. CDR3 protein: CASSVSLAGNEQYF. For the CDR3, the DNA is TGTGCCAGCAGTGTCAGTCTAGCGGGCAACGAGCAGTACTTC.